This paragraph covers one T cell receptor beta chain sequence. What it binds is unknown. The CDR3 extends over 14 amino acids. Looked up from germline, CDR1 is KGHSH and CDR2 is LQKENI. Trimming removed 8 bases at V and 2 bases at J, with 13 bases between. This sample was taken from a study of beta chain features in type 1 diabetes. Study summary: The number of sorted cells examined across all samples was around 110 million. Study results and caveats: cDNA-based reads could over-represent cells with high TCR expression. People with Type 1 diabetes carried modestly yet significantly shorter TCRB CDR3s in all four CD4+ subsets. The study notes PCR might favor shorter templates equally in patients and controls.

Expressed TCRB transcripts were sequenced after all isolated RNA was converted to cDNA. The average read count of naive, central memory and regulatory T cell samples was about 3.3 million. Profiled with immunoSEQ multiplex PCR; TCRdb holds only in-frame clones, not every one. The sample has 600,000 or so clones, more than 12% seen once. This TCR came from a man aged 18 to 35 with type 1 diabetes. V is TRBV18 and J is TRBJ2-1; D remains unclear. The sequenced sample consisted of naive CD4+ T cells from blood. The CDR3 bases are TGTGCCAGCAGTTCTCAAAGGACCTACAATGAGCAGTTCTTC. Translation gives CASSSQRTYNEQFF.